The rows below give T cell receptor beta chains drawn from one sample of a study of cytomegalovirus exposure and HLA in healthy donors. Sequencing was performed with immunoSEQ multiplex PCR; in TCRdb, only in-frame clones are kept and a portion is missing. The sample yields 200,000 to 250,000 clones, 80% to 90% seen once. Sequencing was performed on PBMCs. These receptors were collected from a young woman in good health and CMV-seropositive. Both conserved end residues are part of each CDR3. The D gene is left open where the match is weak. Size is omitted from some rows. Given values are once, few, many or a class for expanded clones.

clone size: .; V gene: TRBV9; D gene: .; CDR3 length: 14; J gene: TRBJ1-2; CDR3 DNA: TGTGCCAGCAGCCCGACACGGCACATCTATGGCTACACCTTC; CDR3 protein: CASSPTRHIYGYTF
clone size: .; V gene: TRBV4-1; D gene: TRBD2; CDR3 length: 15; J gene: TRBJ2-7; CDR3 DNA: TGCGCCAGCAGCCCCAGCGGACTAGCGGGAGTCGAGCAGTACTTC; CDR3 protein: CASSPSGLAGVEQYF
clone size: .; V gene: TRBV29-1; D gene: TRBD1; CDR3 length: 14; J gene: TRBJ2-1; CDR3 DNA: TGCAGCGTTGAAAGGGGGACAGGGTCAGATGAGCAGTTCTTC; CDR3 protein: CSVERGTGSDEQFF
clone size: .; V gene: TRBV19; D gene: TRBD2; CDR3 length: 13; J gene: TRBJ2-7; CDR3 DNA: TGTGCCAGTAGTTCCCGGGAGGGATACGAGCAGTACTTC; CDR3 protein: CASSSREGYEQYF
clone size: .; V gene: TRBV6-1; D gene: TRBD1; CDR3 length: 14; J gene: TRBJ1-4; CDR3 DNA: TGTGCCAGCAGTGAAATGACAGGGGTTGAAAAACTGTTTTTT; CDR3 protein: CASSEMTGVEKLFF
clone size: .; V gene: TRBV2; D gene: TRBD1; CDR3 length: 15; J gene: TRBJ1-5; CDR3 DNA: TGTGCCAGCAGTGTACAGGGGGTAGGGAAACAGCCCCAGCATTTT; CDR3 protein: CASSVQGVGKQPQHF
clone size: .; V gene: TRBV10-3; D gene: .; CDR3 length: 14; J gene: TRBJ2-7; CDR3 DNA: TGTGCCATATCCACCCTTGGAGGTTCCTACGAGCAGTACTTC; CDR3 protein: CAISTLGGSYEQYF
clone size: .; V gene: TRBV2; D gene: TRBD2; CDR3 length: 16; J gene: TRBJ2-1; CDR3 DNA: TGTGCCAGCAGCGGGACTAGCGTGAGCTCCTACAATGAGCAGTTCTTC; CDR3 protein: CASSGTSVSSYNEQFF
clone size: few; V gene: TRBV28; D gene: TRBD2; CDR3 length: 15; J gene: TRBJ2-2; CDR3 DNA: TGTGCCAGCAGTTTATTAGCGGGAGGAGCCGGGGAGCTGTTTTTT; CDR3 protein: CASSLLAGGAGELFF
clone size: .; V gene: TRBV6-5; D gene: .; CDR3 length: 13; J gene: TRBJ2-1; CDR3 DNA: TGTGCCAGCACCGTCGGGTCACACAATGAGCAGTTCTTC; CDR3 protein: CASTVGSHNEQFF
clone size: .; V gene: TRBV28; D gene: TRBD1; CDR3 length: 14; J gene: TRBJ2-7; CDR3 DNA: TGTGCCAGCAGGCCGGGACAGGGGTATGCCGAGCAGTACTTC; CDR3 protein: CASRPGQGYAEQYF
clone size: .; V gene: TRBV27; D gene: TRBD1; CDR3 length: 16; J gene: TRBJ2-7; CDR3 DNA: TGTGCCAGCAGTTTGCAACCCGGGACAGGCTCCTACGAGCAGTACTTC; CDR3 protein: CASSLQPGTGSYEQYF
clone size: .; V gene: TRBV10-1; D gene: .; CDR3 length: 14; J gene: TRBJ2-2; CDR3 DNA: TGCGCCAGCAGTGTTACGGGGAACACCGGGGAGCTGTTTTTT; CDR3 protein: CASSVTGNTGELFF
clone size: once; V gene: TRBV19; D gene: TRBD2; CDR3 length: 15; J gene: TRBJ2-1; CDR3 DNA: TGTGCCAGTAGTATAAGCGGGAGGGATAACAATGAGCAGTTCTTC; CDR3 protein: CASSISGRDNNEQFF
clone size: .; V gene: TRBV7-8; D gene: TRBD2; CDR3 length: 17; J gene: TRBJ2-1; CDR3 DNA: TGTGCCAGCAGCTTAGAACACGGGACTAGCAAGTACAATGAGCAGTTCTTC; CDR3 protein: CASSLEHGTSKYNEQFF
clone size: .; V gene: TRBV29-1; D gene: TRBD2; CDR3 length: 16; J gene: TRBJ2-1; CDR3 DNA: TGCAGCGTTGACGGGAGACTAGCGGAAAATTACAATGAGCAGTTCTTC; CDR3 protein: CSVDGRLAENYNEQFF
clone size: .; V gene: TRBV29-1; D gene: TRBD2; CDR3 length: 14; J gene: TRBJ2-4; CDR3 DNA: TGCAGCGTTGTGGTAGCGGGAGGTAAAAACATTCAGTACTTC; CDR3 protein: CSVVVAGGKNIQYF
clone size: few; V gene: TRBV11-2; D gene: .; CDR3 length: 14; J gene: TRBJ2-2; CDR3 DNA: TGTGCCAGCAGCTTCGGGTCTAACACCGGGGAGCTGTTTTTT; CDR3 protein: CASSFGSNTGELFF
clone size: .; V gene: TRBV4-1; D gene: TRBD2; CDR3 length: 17; J gene: TRBJ2-2; CDR3 DNA: TGCGCCAGCAGCCAAATCTCGGCGGGAGGGCCCGGCGGGGAGCTGTTTTTT; CDR3 protein: CASSQISAGGPGGELFF
clone size: .; V gene: TRBV28; D gene: TRBD2; CDR3 length: 15; J gene: TRBJ2-5; CDR3 DNA: TGTGCCAGCAGTTTAACGCTAGCGGGAGAGGGGACCCAGTACTTC; CDR3 protein: CASSLTLAGEGTQYF
clone size: .; V gene: TRBV5-1; D gene: .; CDR3 length: 14; J gene: TRBJ1-1; CDR3 DNA: TGCGCCAGCACATACAGGGAAGGGGACACTGAAGCTTTCTTT; CDR3 protein: CASTYREGDTEAFF
clone size: .; V gene: TRBV4-1; D gene: .; CDR3 length: 16; J gene: TRBJ1-4; CDR3 DNA: TGCGCCAGCAGCATCAGCGGCCGCCGGGGAGGTGAAAAACTGTTTTTT; CDR3 protein: CASSISGRRGGEKLFF
clone size: .; V gene: TRBV4-1; D gene: .; CDR3 length: 17; J gene: TRBJ2-7; CDR3 DNA: TGCGCCAGCAGCCGCTTAGGGGGGGAGGGAATCTCCTACGAGCAGTACTTC; CDR3 protein: CASSRLGGEGISYEQYF
clone size: .; V gene: TRBV4-1; D gene: TRBD1; CDR3 length: 16; J gene: TRBJ1-4; CDR3 DNA: TGCGCCAGCAGCCCGCACCCACAGGGGGCCGGTGAAAAACTGTTTTTT; CDR3 protein: CASSPHPQGAGEKLFF
clone size: once; V gene: TRBV7-3; D gene: TRBD2; CDR3 length: 15; J gene: TRBJ2-5; CDR3 DNA: TGTGCCAGCAGCCGTAGGGTTGGGGAGGGAAGGGGCCAGTACTTC; CDR3 protein: CASSRRVGEGRGQYF
clone size: .; V gene: TRBV28; D gene: .; CDR3 length: 12; J gene: TRBJ1-1; CDR3 DNA: TGTGCCAGCAGTTTAGTTGGGCCTGAAGCTTTCTTT; CDR3 protein: CASSLVGPEAFF
clone size: .; V gene: TRBV6-5; D gene: .; CDR3 length: 16; J gene: TRBJ2-3; CDR3 DNA: TGTGCCAGCAGTTACTCTGGGGAGAGCCACTCAGATACGCAGTATTTT; CDR3 protein: CASSYSGESHSDTQYF
clone size: .; V gene: TRBV19; D gene: .; CDR3 length: 13; J gene: TRBJ2-5; CDR3 DNA: TGTGCCAGTAGTCCACAGGGTAGAGAGACCCAGTACTTC; CDR3 protein: CASSPQGRETQYF
clone size: .; V gene: TRBV2; D gene: .; CDR3 length: 17; J gene: TRBJ1-3; CDR3 DNA: TGTGCCAGCAAAAGGTCAGGGGCAGGACGTTCTGGAAACACCATATATTTT; CDR3 protein: CASKRSGAGRSGNTIYF
clone size: few; V gene: TRBV5-1; D gene: TRBD2; CDR3 length: 17; J gene: TRBJ2-1; CDR3 DNA: TGCGCCAGCAGCTTGGGGACTAGCGGGAGTTTCTACAATGAGCAGTTCTTC; CDR3 protein: CASSLGTSGSFYNEQFF
clone size: .; V gene: TRBV28; D gene: TRBD1; CDR3 length: 16; J gene: TRBJ1-2; CDR3 DNA: TGTGCCAGCAGTTTATGGGTTTCGGGACAGGGGAATGGCTACACCTTC; CDR3 protein: CASSLWVSGQGNGYTF
clone size: .; V gene: TRBV2; D gene: .; CDR3 length: 13; J gene: TRBJ1-1; CDR3 DNA: TGTGCCAGCAGTGGCAGGGGATTTGGTGAAGCTTTCTTT; CDR3 protein: CASSGRGFGEAFF
clone size: .; V gene: TRBV15; D gene: TRBD1; CDR3 length: 14; J gene: TRBJ1-1; CDR3 DNA: TGTGCCACCAGCCCGGGACAGGGGGGTTCTGAAGCTTTCTTT; CDR3 protein: CATSPGQGGSEAFF
clone size: .; V gene: TRBV28; D gene: .; CDR3 length: 15; J gene: TRBJ1-5; CDR3 DNA: TGTGCCAGCAGTTTAGGTCTGGGAGCCTCAAAGCCCCAGCATTTT; CDR3 protein: CASSLGLGASKPQHF
clone size: .; V gene: TRBV7-6; D gene: .; CDR3 length: 14; J gene: TRBJ1-1; CDR3 DNA: TGTGCCAGTCCCCTCCGGCAGGGAAACACTGAAGCTTTCTTT; CDR3 protein: CASPLRQGNTEAFF
clone size: few; V gene: TRBV2; D gene: TRBD2; CDR3 length: 16; J gene: TRBJ2-3; CDR3 DNA: TGTGCCAGCAGTGAAACCTCGACTAGCGGCACAGATACGCAGTATTTT; CDR3 protein: CASSETSTSGTDTQYF
clone size: .; V gene: TRBV27; D gene: TRBD1; CDR3 length: 15; J gene: TRBJ2-5; CDR3 DNA: TGTGCCAGCAGTTCCCCCGGGACAGGGCGAGAGACCCAGTACTTC; CDR3 protein: CASSSPGTGRETQYF
clone size: .; V gene: TRBV27; D gene: TRBD1; CDR3 length: 17; J gene: TRBJ1-5; CDR3 DNA: TGTGCCAGCAGTTTATGGCAGGGGGACTTTAGCAATCAGCCCCAGCATTTT; CDR3 protein: CASSLWQGDFSNQPQHF
clone size: .; V gene: TRBV5-1; D gene: .; CDR3 length: 17; J gene: TRBJ1-1; CDR3 DNA: TGCGCCAGCAGCTTGGCAGGGATCCTTGGGATGAACACTGAAGCTTTCTTT; CDR3 protein: CASSLAGILGMNTEAFF
clone size: .; V gene: TRBV5-1; D gene: TRBD2; CDR3 length: 15; J gene: TRBJ2-7; CDR3 DNA: TGCGCCAGCAGCTTGAGGCTAGCGGGAACTCTCGAGCAGTACTTC; CDR3 protein: CASSLRLAGTLEQYF
clone size: .; V gene: TRBV6-1; D gene: TRBD2; CDR3 length: 16; J gene: TRBJ2-7; CDR3 DNA: TGTGCCAGCAGTGACGGTAGCGGGCATGAACCGTACGAGCAGTACTTC; CDR3 protein: CASSDGSGHEPYEQYF
clone size: .; V gene: TRBV6-1; D gene: TRBD2; CDR3 length: 13; J gene: TRBJ2-7; CDR3 DNA: TGTGCCAGCAGAGGACTAGGAGGAGACGAGCAGTACTTC; CDR3 protein: CASRGLGGDEQYF
clone size: .; V gene: TRBV19; D gene: .; CDR3 length: 16; J gene: TRBJ2-2; CDR3 DNA: TGTGCCAGCAGTGCCCCCGGACTACGTAACACCGGGGAGCTGTTTTTT; CDR3 protein: CASSAPGLRNTGELFF